This T cell receptor beta chain emerged from a study of regulatory T cells in long-lasting Graves disease. The study's findings and limits: Whereas approximately 950 public clonotypes were shared by new patients, persistent patients shared more, at a few thousand. Segments TRBV28, TRBJ1-2 and TRBJ2-5 showed preferential usage in persistent disease.

Time point here: persistent/refractory GD, antithyroid drugs over 5 years with positive TRAb. The TCR library used RNA extracted from PBMCs. The peripheral blood volume drawn was roughly 8.7 milliliters, and it was collected into EDTA tubes. The CDR3 is 15 amino acids. Germline CDR1 is MDHEN and CDR2 is SYDVKM. As to this clonotype: Antigen unknown. A much larger clone lies one base from this, so it may be a read error.

TCR beta libraries were built with iRepertoire HTBI primers and Arm-PCR of CDR3 regions. TCRdb re-called the multiplex PCR reads through MiXCR, storing one row per CDR3 protein. The sample contains some 340,000 distinct CDR3 sequences, more than 20% of which appear only once. This specimen was peripheral blood mononuclear cells (PBMCs), taken when the disease was refractory, from a patient treated with antithyroid drugs. This chain uses TRBV28 with TRBJ1-6; tentative D call: TRBD1 (6 bases). The receptor's source is a woman aged 35 to 49 with Graves disease. The CDR3 DNA follows: TGTGCCAGCAGACCGGACAGAATCTATAATTCACCCCTCCGCTTT. Its translation: CASRPDRIYNSPLRF.